This T cell receptor (beta chain) was identified during a study of blood T cell repertoires in COVID-19. Study-level background: T cells, B-cell-depleted T cells, or PBMCs supplied cDNA or gDNA.

Per the original methods: How many nucleated cells were present was estimated from reference gene primer amplification. Generated by immunoSEQ multiplex PCR, the TCRdb table keeps only in-frame clones and is missing some. That table is the source of V, J and clone size, and D and trimming were worked out from the DNA. In the table there are under 350,000 clones, 75% to 90% of which are singletons. The CDR3 runs 16 residues. The V segment lost 0 bases and the J segment 6 bases; nucleotides outside the gene matches: 8. Germline CDR1 and CDR2: LGHNT and FRNRAP. This receptor was taken from a man between 35 and 55 years old with acute or convalescent COVID-19. The rearrangement links TRBV12-5 to TRBJ1-5; 7 nucleotides agree with TRBD1. The sequencing sample was made of peripheral blood. This chain's CDR3 is CASGLVLGQGGQPQHF. The CDR3 nucleotides are TGTGCTAGTGGTTTGGTGTTAGGGCAGGGGGGTCAGCCCCAGCATTTT.